One T cell receptor (beta chain) is described in this entry. This entry is derived from a study of shared T cell receptors in the human thymus. Repertoires were generated with immunoSEQ multiplex PCR, while TCRdb's copy carries only in-frame clones and drops some. The sample includes hundreds of thousands of clones, around 87% of them seen just once. V was cut by 6 bases and J by 2 bases, with 12 bases left in between. This CDR3 has 14 amino acids. Germline loops: CDR1 ENHRY, CDR2 SYGVKD. These data also featured in a second study, about human thymus T cells. That work adds: Corrective heart surgery yielded the resections from which the thymus tissue came. What related research reported was that thymic repertoires overlapped highly among unrelated individuals.

This sequence was found in a boy younger than two with a congenital heart defect. The gene calls are TRBV10-3 and TRBJ2-3, with D perhaps matching TRBD2 (6 bases). The sequencing sample was made of thymocytes. The CDR3 DNA sequence: TGTGCCATCAGCAAGGCGGGGACCACAGATACGCAGTATTTT. Translated, it gives CAISKAGTTDTQYF.